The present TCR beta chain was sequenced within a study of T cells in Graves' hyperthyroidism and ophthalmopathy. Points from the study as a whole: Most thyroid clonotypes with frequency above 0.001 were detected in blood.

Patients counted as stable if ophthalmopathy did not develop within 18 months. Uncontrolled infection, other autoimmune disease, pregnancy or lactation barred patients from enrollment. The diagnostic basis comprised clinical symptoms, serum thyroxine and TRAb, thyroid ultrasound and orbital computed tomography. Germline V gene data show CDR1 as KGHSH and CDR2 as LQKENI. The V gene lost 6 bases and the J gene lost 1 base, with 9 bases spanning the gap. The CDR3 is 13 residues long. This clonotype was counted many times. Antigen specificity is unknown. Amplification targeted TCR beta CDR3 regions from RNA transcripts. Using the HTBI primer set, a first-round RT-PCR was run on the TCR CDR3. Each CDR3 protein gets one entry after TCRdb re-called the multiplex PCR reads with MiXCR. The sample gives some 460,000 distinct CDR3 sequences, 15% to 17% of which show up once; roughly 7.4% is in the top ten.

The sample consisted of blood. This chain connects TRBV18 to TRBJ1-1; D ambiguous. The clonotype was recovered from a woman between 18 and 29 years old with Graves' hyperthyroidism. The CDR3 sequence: CASSPWRNTEAFF. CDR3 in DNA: TGTGCCAGCTCCCCATGGAGGAACACTGAAGCTTTCTTT.